This entry concerns a single T cell receptor beta chain. The sample comes from a study of blood T cells in healthy people across ages. After removal of 1 base from V and 8 bases from J, the junction contained 10 bases not matched to a gene. The CDR3 sequence is 17 residues long. Germline lookup yields CDR1 LGHNT and CDR2 FRNRAP. The authors ran a second PCR of about 6 to 11 cycles using a sample-barcoded 5' primer and a J-beta primer mix. One entry per CDR3 protein results from TCRdb running MiXCR on the 5' RACE reads. The data hold around 780,000 distinct CDR3 sequences, with about 26% observed a single time. The sample was also reused in another study, on T cells of mothers and their children. That report notes: At around 1.6 ug per 15 ul, all of the extracted RNA went into cDNA synthesis. Versus unrelated pairs, overlap was slightly higher in related mother-child pairs, without reaching significance.

The clonotype was recovered from a boy younger than 18 in good health. This sequence joins TRBV12-5 and TRBJ2-1; 11 bases map to TRBD2. The sample was blood. This chain's CDR3 is CASGLATFSGGADEQFF. In nucleotides, the CDR3 is TGTGCTAGTGGTTTGGCCACTTTTAGCGGGGGGGCAGATGAGCAGTTCTTC.